This TCR beta chain was recovered during a study of CD8+ T cells in alopecia areata. Overall study findings and caveats: Scalp and blood retained many expanded lesional clones during tofacitinib. Scalp clonality, together with expanded CD8+ clones among the top 100, fell significantly with tofacitinib. Tissue-resident alphabeta T cells belonging to normal skin likewise get sequenced within scalp specimens. Elevated clonality characterized lesional scalp relative to normal scalp, particularly in alopecia totalis/universalis.

Treatment in this sample: oral pan-JAK inhibitor, 5-10 mg twice daily. Concerning this clone: Its specificity is not known.

Germline loops: CDR1 SQVTM, CDR2 ANQGSEA. V shed 7 bases, J shed 3 bases, and the junction held 3 bases outside the gene matches. This CDR3 region has 13 residues. In each case, RNA was isolated and then reverse transcribed into cDNA as the sequencing template. Measured with immunoSEQ multiplex PCR; TCRdb has only the in-frame clones, and not every one. The data contain fewer than 350,000 clones, roughly 64% of them singletons. The sequencing here drew on CD4+ T cells sorted from blood, taken at week 24, from a patient treated with tofacitinib. The sequence was collected from a human donor with alopecia areata. The chain joins TRBV29-1 to TRBJ1-2, with 12 bases lining up with TRBD1. DNA for the CDR3: TGCAGCGCGGGACAGGGGGCTGACTATGGCTACACCTTC. Translated: CSAGQGADYGYTF.